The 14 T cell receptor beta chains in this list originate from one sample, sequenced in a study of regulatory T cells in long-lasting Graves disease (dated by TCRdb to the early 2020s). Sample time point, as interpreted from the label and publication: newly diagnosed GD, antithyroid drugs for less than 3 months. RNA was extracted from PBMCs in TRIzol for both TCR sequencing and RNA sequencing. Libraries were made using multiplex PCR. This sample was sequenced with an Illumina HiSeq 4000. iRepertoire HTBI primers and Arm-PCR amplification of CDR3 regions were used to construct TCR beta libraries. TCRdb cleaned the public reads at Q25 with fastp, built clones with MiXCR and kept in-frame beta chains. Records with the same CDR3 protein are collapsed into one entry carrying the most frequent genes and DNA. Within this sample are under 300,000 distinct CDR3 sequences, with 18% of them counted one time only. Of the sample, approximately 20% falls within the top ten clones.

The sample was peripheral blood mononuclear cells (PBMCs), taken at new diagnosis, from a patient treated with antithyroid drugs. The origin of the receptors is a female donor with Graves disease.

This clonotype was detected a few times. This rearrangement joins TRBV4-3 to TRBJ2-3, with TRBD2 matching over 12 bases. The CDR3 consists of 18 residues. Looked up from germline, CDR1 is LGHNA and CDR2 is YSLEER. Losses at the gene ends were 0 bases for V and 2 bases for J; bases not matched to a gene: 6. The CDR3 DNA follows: TGCGCCAGCAGCCAAGAAGTTCTAGCGGGAGGGACCACAGATACGCAGTATTTT. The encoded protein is CASSQEVLAGGTTDTQYF.

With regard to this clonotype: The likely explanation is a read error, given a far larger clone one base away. DNA for the CDR3: TGTGCCAGCAGCTTATATGCCGCAACTTACAATGAGCAGTTCTTC. Translation gives CASSLYAATYNEQFF. This rearrangement joins TRBV28 to TRBJ2-1; no clear D gene. The CDR3 length is 15 residues. The germline V gene has CDR1 MDHEN and CDR2 SYDVKM.

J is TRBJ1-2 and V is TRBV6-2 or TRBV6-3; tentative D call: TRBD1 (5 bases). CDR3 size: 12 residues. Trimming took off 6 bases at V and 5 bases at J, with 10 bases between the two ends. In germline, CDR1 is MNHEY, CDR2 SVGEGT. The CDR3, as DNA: TGTGCCAGCAGCCAGGGCCTTTATGGCTACACCTTC. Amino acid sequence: CASSQGLYGYTF.

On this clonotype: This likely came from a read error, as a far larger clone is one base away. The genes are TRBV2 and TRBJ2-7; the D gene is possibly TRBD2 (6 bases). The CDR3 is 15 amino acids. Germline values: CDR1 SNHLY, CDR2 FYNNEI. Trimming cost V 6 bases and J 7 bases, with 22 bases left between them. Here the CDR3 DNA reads TGTGCCAGCAGCGAGGACGGGAGCTCCTACAATGAGCAGTACTTC. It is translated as CASSEDGSSYNEQYF.

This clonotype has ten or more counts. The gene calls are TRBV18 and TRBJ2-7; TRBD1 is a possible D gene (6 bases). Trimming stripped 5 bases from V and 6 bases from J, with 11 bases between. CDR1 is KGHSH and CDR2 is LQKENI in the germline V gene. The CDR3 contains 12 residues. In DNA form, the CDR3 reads TGTGCCAGCTCAACGACAGGAGGCGAGCAGTACTTC. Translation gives CASSTTGGEQYF. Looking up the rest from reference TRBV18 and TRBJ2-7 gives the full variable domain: NAGVMQNPRHLVRRRGQEARLRCSPMKGHSHVYWYRQLPEEGLKFMVYLQKENIIDESGMPKERFSAEFPKEGPSILRIQQVVRGDSAAYFCASSTTGGEQYFGPGTRLTVT.

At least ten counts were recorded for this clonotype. CDR3 coding DNA: TGTGCCAGTAGTATCGTAACCGAGGGTATCACAGATACGCAGTATTTT. Translating gives CASSIVTEGITDTQYF. The chain couples TRBV19 to TRBJ2-3; possibly TRBD2 for D (5 bases). CDR3 length equals 16 residues. Trimming pared 3 bases from V and 2 bases from J, leaving 15 bases between. Per germline, CDR1 LNHDA and CDR2 SQIVND (reference sequence).

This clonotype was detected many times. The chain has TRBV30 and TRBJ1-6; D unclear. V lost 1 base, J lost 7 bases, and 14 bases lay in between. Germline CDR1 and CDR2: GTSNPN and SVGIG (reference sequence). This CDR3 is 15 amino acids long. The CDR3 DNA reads TGTGCCTGGAGTGCACCCTCGGAGGGAAATTCACCCCTCCACTTT. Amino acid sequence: CAWSAPSEGNSPLHF.

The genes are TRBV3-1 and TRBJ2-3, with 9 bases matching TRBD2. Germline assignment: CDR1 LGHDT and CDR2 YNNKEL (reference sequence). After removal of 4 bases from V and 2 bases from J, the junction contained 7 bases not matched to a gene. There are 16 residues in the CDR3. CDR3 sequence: CASSPHSGGPTDTQYF. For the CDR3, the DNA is TGTGCCAGCAGCCCACATAGCGGGGGACCCACAGATACGCAGTATTTT.

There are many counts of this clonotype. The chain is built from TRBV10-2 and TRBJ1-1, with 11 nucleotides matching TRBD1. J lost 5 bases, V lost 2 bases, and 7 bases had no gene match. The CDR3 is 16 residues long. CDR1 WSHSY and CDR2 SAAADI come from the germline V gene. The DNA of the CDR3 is TGCGCCAGCAGTGAGCCGGACAGGGGGCGATGGACTGAAGCTTTCTTT. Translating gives CASSEPDRGRWTEAFF.

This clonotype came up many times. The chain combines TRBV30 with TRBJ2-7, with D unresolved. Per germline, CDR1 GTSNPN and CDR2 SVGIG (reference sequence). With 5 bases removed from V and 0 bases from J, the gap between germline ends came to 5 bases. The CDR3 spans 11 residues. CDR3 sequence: CAWAGSYEQYF. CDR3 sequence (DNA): TGTGCCTGGGCCGGCTCCTACGAGCAGTACTTC.

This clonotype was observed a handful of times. The CDR3 reads CATSDFGVGYTF. CDR3 in DNA: TGTGCCACCAGTGATTTCGGCGTAGGCTACACCTTC. The chain uses TRBV24-1 and TRBJ1-2; D gene uncertain. V was cut by 1 base and J by 8 bases, with 7 bases left in between. CDR1 KGHDR and CDR2 SFDVKD come from the germline V gene. The CDR3 consists of 12 residues.

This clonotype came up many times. CDR3 nucleotides: TGTGCCAGCAAAAATGAAAAACTGTTTTTT. As protein: CASKNEKLFF. The rearrangement joins TRBV12-3 or TRBV12-4 to TRBJ1-4; D is undetermined. V lost 7 bases, J lost 5 bases, and 2 bases lay in between. The CDR3 spans 10 residues.

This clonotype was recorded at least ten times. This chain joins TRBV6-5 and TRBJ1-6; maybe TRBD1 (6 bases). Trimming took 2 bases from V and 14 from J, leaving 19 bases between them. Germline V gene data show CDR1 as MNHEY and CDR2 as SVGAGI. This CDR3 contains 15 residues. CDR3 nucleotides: TGTGCCAGCAGTTACGTCGGGACACCTCAGGTATCCCTCCACTTT. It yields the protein CASSYVGTPQVSLHF.

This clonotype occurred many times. The CDR3 DNA follows: TGTGCCGCCGGGAGTCCCGGGGAGCTGTTTTTT. It encodes CAAGSPGELFF. This chain links TRBV10-3 with TRBJ2-2; D may be TRBD2 (6 bases). V lost 11 bases to trimming and J lost 6 bases, with 10 bases between them. The CDR3 length is 11 residues. From germline, CDR1 is ENHRY and CDR2 SYGVKD.